The text below deals with one TCR beta chain. Method: immunoSEQ multiplex PCR; TCRdb's copy keeps in-frame clones and lacks some. The sample records around 250,000 clones, roughly 80% being singletons. This record comes from a study of blood T cell repertoires in COVID-19. Background on the study: Spain, Italy and the United States supplied samples that represented acute and convalescent COVID-19. The cDNA or gDNA used as material had been derived from T cells, B-cell-depleted T cells, or PBMCs.

Living in 20 to 30 US areas, the participants were between roughly 18 and 90 years of age. CDR3 size: 15 residues. Germline assignment: CDR1 SGHRS and CDR2 YFSETQ. V was clipped by 4 bases and J by 2 bases; unmatched bases: 5. The TCR comes from a man in his forties or fifties who had been exposed to COVID-19. Sequenced sample: PBMCs or T cells enriched from blood (not recorded which). This rearrangement joins TRBV5-1 to TRBJ2-3; 9 nucleotides line up with TRBD1. The CDR3, as DNA: TGCGCCAGCAGCCCAGGACAGGGGCCCACAGATACGCAGTATTTT. This codes for CASSPGQGPTDTQYF.